The T cell receptor beta chain under discussion was sequenced for a study of graft-versus-host responses after intestinal transplantation. Study-level information: Each recipient received anti-thymocyte globulin induction, then tacrolimus and steroids for two to three years.

Assay: immunoSEQ multiplex PCR; the TCRdb copy retains only in-frame clones and omits some. This table holds almost 85,000 clones, 91% found once. V was clipped by 6 bases and J by 0 bases; unmatched bases: 7. The CDR3 totals 16 residues. Germline V gives CDR1 LNHDA, CDR2 SQIVND (reference sequence). In regard to this clone: The antigen is unknown.

V usage is TRBV19 and J usage is TRBJ2-1; 8 bases map to TRBD2. The input for sequencing was unstimulated CD4+ T cells sorted from spleen or lymph node cells, taken before intestinal transplant. The sequence derives from a human donor who received an intestinal transplant. The DNA of the CDR3 is TGTGCCAGTAGAGGACTAGCCCCGGGCTCCTACAATGAGCAGTTCTTC. Residues: CASRGLAPGSYNEQFF.